This T cell receptor beta chain was sequenced during a study of blood T cell repertoires in COVID-19 (dated by TCRdb to the early 2020s). Context from the whole study: The collaborator samples originated in the United States, Italy and Spain and spanned the acute and convalescent phases of COVID-19. The prospective study material was composed of cDNA or gDNA derived from T cells, B-cell-depleted T cells, or PBMCs. Samples were obtained from the ongoing ImmuneRACE study (first 160 participants) and from over 1,000 subjects provided by 6 global collaborators. The repertoires were released in a freely available public database meant as a resource for research on the immune response to SARS-CoV-2. Deeply sampled blood TCRbeta repertoires from subjects exposed to, actively infected with, or recovered from COVID-19 were included in the dataset. Where available, HLA class I and class II types were obtained from metadata supplied by the sample provider rather than from assay-based typing. A de-identified subject ID, COVID-19 status, age in years and sex were almost always included in the sample metadata. Study-wide conclusions, independent of this receptor: The amount of clinical and demographic metadata varied by source and participant and was provided uncurated.

The immunoSEQ Assay, a bias-controlled multiplex PCR, was used to amplify TCRbeta CDR3 regions from genomic DNA. Per the source publication's procedure: The number of nucleated cells in each sample was estimated from the amplification of reference gene primers within the assay. Sequence reads were collapsed and filtered to measure the absolute abundance of every unique TCRbeta CDR3 rearrangement. For each sample, productive Simpson clonality was calculated by taking the square root of Simpson's diversity index across productive rearrangements. Here the immuneACCESS table is served through TCRdb, limited to in-frame sequences with V and J called. Missing clones are a known gap in these copies; in checked studies unresolved V genes cover under half, and the rest lacks a known reason. D and trimming were read from the DNA, whereas the V and J calls and clone size are those reported in that table. This sample is represented by about 170,000 clones; 80% to 85% of them were singletons. The biggest ten clones account for roughly 9% of the sample.

The germline V gene (reference sequence) gives CDR1 as MNHNY and CDR2 as SVGAGI. V is shortened by 4 bases, J by 3 bases, and the region joining them spans 12 bases. From cysteine to phenylalanine, the CDR3 is 14 amino acids long. The read is trimmed to its CDR3 DNA, 42 bases read in frame from base 1. Concerning this clone: Its antigen remains unidentified. Nothing much larger sits one base from this clone, and base qualities are not available.

Whole blood was collected in K2EDTA tubes by collaborating institutions according to the institutions' own protocols. For TCRbeta analysis, collaborator samples were shipped as frozen whole blood, as isolated PBMCs, or as DNA extracted from either sample type. Sequenced material: peripheral blood. The V and J genes are TRBV6-6 and TRBJ1-2; no D gene is confidently identified. This receptor was identified in an elderly woman with active or convalescent COVID-19. The nucleotide sequence reads TGTGCCAGCAGTTTGACAAAAATCGACTATGGCTACACCTTC. This translates into CASSLTKIDYGYTF.